What follows are 27 T cell receptor beta chains derived from one specimen sequenced in a study of T cell clonotyping in hematopoietic cell transplantation. The method was immunoSEQ multiplex PCR; TCRdb's version includes in-frame clones alone and lacks a portion of them. The sample consists of around 9,100 clones, about 79% of them appearing once. The source material was PBMCs, sampled 180 days after allogeneic stem cell transplant. The receptors derive from a male patient aged 35 to 55 who had an allogeneic stem cell transplant from a related donor, so the T cells may come from the graft donor. Some clones in this sample may be carry-over from other donors' samples.

The chain couples TRBV6-5 to TRBJ2-5, with 8 positions matching TRBD2. CDR3 length equals 15 residues. Unmatched junction bases numbered 9, after V lost 5 bases and J lost 4 bases. From germline, CDR1 is MNHEY and CDR2 SVGAGI. The CDR3, as DNA: TGTGCCAGCAGTCCCCGCGGGGGGTATGGAGAGACCCAGTACTTC. It is translated as CASSPRGGYGETQYF.

The chain links TRBV28 to TRBJ1-2, with D perhaps TRBD1 (6 bases). The V gene's germline CDR1 is MDHEN and CDR2 SYDVKM. The CDR3 contains 19 residues. V dropped 2 bases and J dropped 0 bases, with 22 bases sitting between them. In nucleotides, the CDR3 is TGTGCCAGCAGTTTAAGGCCCGGGGGCACCGCCGTTTCTAACTATGGCTACACCTTC. Its translation: CASSLRPGGTAVSNYGYTF.

The chain carries TRBV5-8 and TRBJ1-1; D unclear. Trimming removed 6 bases at V and 0 bases at J, with 18 bases between. Germline CDR1 reads SGHTS; CDR2 reads YDEGEE. CDR3 length equals 16 residues. DNA for the CDR3: TGTGCCAGCACTCAGCCCCGGTTTGCCATGAACACTGAAGCTTTCTTT. Translation: CASTQPRFAMNTEAFF.

CDR3 residues: CAWSVQSGGTGNTIYF. DNA of the CDR3: TGTGCCTGGAGTGTACAATCTGGGGGTACAGGAAACACCATATATTTT. V is TRBV30 and J is TRBJ1-3; maybe TRBD1 (5 bases). Germline V gene data show CDR1 as GTSNPN and CDR2 as SVGIG (reference sequence). Trimming removed 0 bases from V and 4 bases from J, with 16 bases in between. The CDR3 extends over 16 amino acids.

The chain recombines TRBV10-1 with TRBJ1-1; D possibly corresponds to TRBD1 (6 bases). Trimming left V 3 bases short and J 3 bases short, with 17 bases between. CDR3 length: 16 residues. The germline V gene has CDR1 WNHNN and CDR2 SYGVQD (reference sequence). CDR3 sequence reads: CASSDRSGAQDTEAFF. CDR3 bases: TGCGCCAGCAGTGACCGATCGGGGGCGCAGGACACTGAAGCTTTCTTT.

This chain joins TRBV6-1 and TRBJ1-5; TRBD1 matches at 8 bases. The V gene's germline CDR1 is MNHNS and CDR2 SASEGT. This CDR3 contains 15 residues. V trimming: 6 bases; J trimming: 2 bases; junction bases outside the gene matches: 6. The CDR3 sequence is CASSADRGGNQPQHF. The CDR3 nucleotides read TGTGCCAGCAGCGCAGACAGGGGAGGCAATCAGCCCCAGCATTTT.

V gene TRBV6-6 combines with J gene TRBJ1-1; possibly TRBD1 for D (6 bases). The CDR3 contains 13 residues. Germline V lookup: CDR1 MNHNY, CDR2 SVGAGI (reference sequence). With 7 bases removed from V and 2 bases from J, the gap between germline ends came to 11 bases. CDR3 residues: CASNLQGNTEAFF. CDR3 sequence (DNA): TGTGCCAGCAATTTACAGGGAAACACTGAAGCTTTCTTT.

The chain is built from TRBV4-3 and TRBJ1-3; D gene unclear. Trimming took 0 bases from V and 0 from J, leaving 6 bases between them. Germline V lookup: CDR1 LGHNA, CDR2 YSLEER. The CDR3 is 15 amino acids. As DNA, the CDR3 is TGCGCCAGCAGCCAAGAGCCTAGCTCTGGAAACACCATATATTTT. Its protein product is CASSQEPSSGNTIYF.

This chain joins TRBV13 and TRBJ2-7; perhaps TRBD1 as D (6 bases). Looked up from germline, CDR1 is PRHDT and CDR2 is FYEKMQ (reference sequence). The CDR3 has 13 amino acids. The V end lost 5 bases, the J end lost 3 bases, and 11 bases lay between the germline ends. The CDR3 is CASSTGTIYEQYF. CDR3 bases: TGTGCCAGCAGCACCGGGACAATCTACGAGCAGTACTTC.

V and J are TRBV18 and TRBJ1-1; 8 positions match TRBD1. This CDR3 region has 16 residues. Per the germline V gene, CDR1 is KGHSH and CDR2 is LQKENI. Trimming at V came to 3 bases and at J to 4 bases, leaving 10 bases not matched to a gene. The CDR3 nucleotides are TGTGCCAGCTCACCGACAGGGGCGAACTGGGGCACTGAAGCTTTCTTT. Translation: CASSPTGANWGTEAFF.

This clone has more than one count but fewer than ten. The chain joins TRBV7-2 to TRBJ1-2; 7 positions match TRBD1. The CDR3 covers 16 residues. The trim removed 5 bases at V and 1 base at J, leaving 10 bases unmatched. The germline gives CDR1 SGHTA, CDR2 FQGNSA. This CDR3 reads CASSVQGYGVNYGYTF. The CDR3 coding sequence is TGTGCCAGCAGCGTACAGGGGTATGGGGTTAACTATGGCTACACCTTC.

In its sample, this clone was seen once. The chain joins TRBV7-9 to TRBJ1-2; D is perhaps TRBD1 (6 bases). The CDR3 loop spans 14 amino acids. V was shortened by 1 base and J by 5 bases, with 11 bases between the two germline ends. The germline CDR1 and CDR2 sequences are SEHNR and FQNEAQ (reference sequence). CDR3 nucleotide sequence: TGTGCCAGCAGCTTAGTTGGCAGGGGATATGGCTACACCTTC. Encoded protein: CASSLVGRGYGYTF.

The sample holds one count of this clone. The chain recombines TRBV10-3 with TRBJ2-3, with D perhaps TRBD2 (7 bases). The CDR3 spans 16 residues. The V end lost 0 bases, the J end lost 2 bases, and 12 bases lay between the germline ends. From germline, CDR1 is ENHRY and CDR2 SYGVKD. The CDR3: CAISESKGGVTDTQYF. The CDR3 DNA reads as TGTGCCATCAGTGAGTCAAAAGGGGGGGTCACAGATACGCAGTATTTT.

The CDR3 region is CASSFDRVADTQYF. For the CDR3, the DNA is TGTGCCAGCAGCTTCGACAGGGTGGCAGATACGCAGTATTTT. The chain links TRBV5-6 to TRBJ2-3; 7 nucleotides match TRBD1. The V gene end was trimmed by 2 bases and the J gene end by 4 bases; junction bases not matched to a gene: 4. There are 14 residues in the CDR3. Germline V CDR1 and CDR2: SGHDT, YYEEEE.

V and J are TRBV7-9 and TRBJ2-5; 7 bases are a match to TRBD1. The CDR3 length is 13 residues. Germline assignment: CDR1 SEHNR and CDR2 FQNEAQ (reference sequence). The trim removed 6 bases at V and 5 bases at J, leaving 6 bases unmatched. For the CDR3, the DNA is TGTGCCAGCAGTCCGGACAGGACGGAGACCCAGTACTTC. Its translation is CASSPDRTETQYF.

The chain carries TRBV29-1 and TRBJ2-3; 14 positions match TRBD2. Unmatched junction bases numbered 7, after V lost 6 bases and J lost 14 bases. CDR3 length: 12 residues. Per germline, CDR1 SQVTM and CDR2 ANQGSEA. The CDR3 sequence: CSVPGTSGGGYF. DNA for the CDR3: TGCAGCGTCCCCGGGACTAGCGGGGGAGGGTATTTT.

This chain links TRBV28 with TRBJ1-2, with a weak D call TRBD1 (5 bases). This CDR3 has 14 residues. V lost 3 bases and J 8 bases, leaving 16 bases between the germline ends. From germline, CDR1 is MDHEN and CDR2 SYDVKM. The CDR3: CASSFHNQGRGYTF. In DNA form, the CDR3 reads TGTGCCAGCAGTTTTCATAATCAGGGACGGGGCTACACCTTC.

The rearrangement links TRBV7-8 to TRBJ1-5, with 10 bases identical to TRBD1. The ends lost 5 bases at V and 5 bases at J; junction bases unmatched: 6. The germline CDR1 and CDR2 sequences are SGHVS and FQNEAQ. The CDR3 length is 15 residues. CDR3 sequence: CASSPGQGPYQPQHF. The DNA of the CDR3 is TGTGCCAGCAGCCCGGGACAGGGGCCCTATCAGCCCCAGCATTTT.

The rearrangement joins TRBV28 to TRBJ1-2, with no clear D. Deletions cut 6 bases from V and 5 bases from J, with 16 bases between. Germline CDR1 is MDHEN and CDR2 is SYDVKM. CDR3 length equals 14 residues. This CDR3 reads CASRPMGWGYGYTF. In DNA, the CDR3 is TGTGCCAGCAGACCTATGGGGTGGGGATATGGCTACACCTTC.

This rearrangement joins TRBV6-5 to TRBJ2-3, with TRBD2 as a possible D gene (5 bases). CDR1 and CDR2 from the germline V gene are MNHEY and SVGAGI. The CDR3 extends over 15 amino acids. V lost 4 bases and J lost 6, with 17 bases in between. The CDR3 DNA reads as TGTGCCAGCAGTTCCACCCGGGGTTGGAAGGATACGCAGTATTTT. Protein: CASSSTRGWKDTQYF.

V and J are TRBV4-2 and TRBJ1-1; D is unclear. Germline assignment: CDR1 LGHNA and CDR2 YNFKEQ. The V gene lost 0 bases and the J gene lost 0 bases, with 8 bases spanning the gap. This CDR3 comprises 15 residues. The CDR3 is CASSQEKGVNTEAFF. As DNA, the CDR3 is TGTGCCAGCAGCCAAGAAAAGGGAGTGAACACTGAAGCTTTCTTT.

The chain has TRBV7-9 and TRBJ2-1; D unclear. Germline V lookup: CDR1 SEHNR, CDR2 FQNEAQ (reference sequence). CDR3 length equals 13 residues. V gave up 2 bases and J gave up 6 bases, with 8 bases separating them. The CDR3 loop is CASSLLGINEQFF. The DNA of the CDR3 is TGTGCCAGCAGCTTATTGGGCATCAATGAGCAGTTCTTC. Based on the CDR3 plus reference TRBV7-9 and TRBJ2-1, the full variable domain is DTGVSQNPRHKITKRGQNVTFRCDPISEHNRLYWYRQTLGQGPEFLTYFQNEAQLEKSRLLSDRFSAERPKGSFSTLEIQRTEQGDSAMYLCASSLLGINEQFFGPGTRLTVL.

The chain uses TRBV25-1 and TRBJ2-3; 12 bases fit TRBD2. The germline CDR1 and CDR2 sequences are MGHDK and SYGVNS. CDR3 size: 17 residues. V lost 2 bases and J lost 8; bases outside the gene matches: 11. The CDR3 loop reads CASSENPSGGARGTQYF. The CDR3 nucleotides read TGTGCCAGCAGTGAAAATCCTAGCGGGGGGGCGAGGGGTACGCAGTATTTT.

This clone was seen only once. This chain links TRBV5-6 with TRBJ2-3; 12 bases are a match to TRBD1. The CDR3 has 17 residues. Germline assignment: CDR1 SGHDT and CDR2 YYEEEE. V shed 3 bases, J shed 3 bases, and the junction held 8 bases outside the gene matches. CDR3 sequence: CASSSGTGGRETDTQYF. The DNA of the CDR3 is TGTGCCAGCAGCTCCGGGACAGGGGGCCGGGAAACAGATACGCAGTATTTT.

This chain uses TRBV5-1 with TRBJ1-3; D unresolved. The CDR3 is made up of 15 amino acids. Germline lookup yields CDR1 SGHRS and CDR2 YFSETQ. V lost 0 bases, J lost 4 bases, and 11 bases lay in between. The CDR3 is CASSLVPGRGNTIYF. The CDR3 bases are TGCGCCAGCAGCTTGGTGCCGGGGAGAGGAAACACCATATATTTT.

This clone showed up just once. The V and J genes are TRBV6-5 and TRBJ1-2, with a weak D call TRBD1 (5 bases). The V and J ends lost 6 bases and 4 bases respectively, with 9 bases between them. The CDR3 covers 12 residues. Germline V lookup: CDR1 MNHEY, CDR2 SVGAGI. CDR3 protein: CASRQDSYGYTF. The CDR3 DNA sequence: TGTGCCAGCAGACAGGATTCCTATGGCTACACCTTC.

V and J are TRBV7-3 and TRBJ1-1; D is unclear. Germline V CDR1 and CDR2: SGHTA, FQGTGA. The V end was cut by 5 bases, the J end by 6 bases, with 10 bases between. The CDR3 is made up of 12 amino acids. The CDR3 sequence: CASSPPSPEAFF. Here the CDR3 DNA reads TGTGCCAGCAGCCCCCCGAGCCCTGAAGCTTTCTTT. The variable domain in full, completed from reference TRBV7-3 and TRBJ1-1, reads GAGVSQTPSNKVTEKGKYVELRCDPISGHTALYWYRQSLGQGPEFLIYFQGTGAADDSGLPNDRFFAVRPEGSVSTLKIQRTERGDSAVYLCASSPPSPEAFFGQGTRLTVV.